Following are 8 T cell receptor beta chains from one sample sequenced in a study of beta chain features in type 1 diabetes. Investigators reverse transcribed all isolated RNA, so they sequenced expressed TCRB transcripts. Assay used: immunoSEQ multiplex PCR; TCRdb lists only in-frame clones, some missing. This sample has 330,000 or so clones, with about 20% found just once. Material for sequencing was naive CD4+ T cells from blood. All receptors derive from a woman younger than 35 in good health.

This rearrangement joins TRBV7-8 to TRBJ2-7; D perhaps matches TRBD2 (6 bases). The CDR3 has 16 amino acids. Trimming shortened V by 5 bases and J by 0 bases, and 17 bases separated the two germline ends. CDR1 and CDR2 from the germline V gene are SGHVS and FQNEAQ. Here the CDR3 reads CASSPRRDFDSYEQYF. Written as DNA, the CDR3 is TGTGCCAGCAGCCCTAGGAGGGACTTTGACTCCTACGAGCAGTACTTC.

The chain has TRBV2 and TRBJ1-1, with D perhaps matching TRBD1 (6 bases). Germline V gene lookup returns CDR1 SNHLY and CDR2 FYNNEI. The CDR3 is made up of 14 amino acids. The V end was cut by 4 bases, the J end by 0 bases, with 9 bases between. The CDR3 coding sequence is TGTGCCAGCAGTGGACAGGTAATGAACACTGAAGCTTTCTTT. This translates into CASSGQVMNTEAFF.

This clone was detected only a few times. V usage is TRBV11-3 and J usage is TRBJ2-3, with a weak D call TRBD2 (6 bases). Germline CDR1 SGHNT, CDR2 YENEEA. V was trimmed by 1 base and J by 1 base, leaving 9 bases between them. This CDR3 contains 15 residues. CDR3 region: CASSLGGTRTDTQYF. CDR3 DNA sequence: TGTGCCAGCAGCTTAGGCGGGACCCGCACAGATACGCAGTATTTT.

This chain connects TRBV6-5 to TRBJ2-7; no clear D gene. Germline CDR1 reads MNHEY; CDR2 reads SVGAGI. Deletions cut 4 bases from V and 12 bases from J, with 4 bases between. The length of the CDR3 is 8 residues. Written as DNA, the CDR3 is TGTGCCAGCAGTTCCCTGTACTTC. This encodes CASSSLYF.

This clone has a handful of counts. The V and J genes are TRBV11-2 and TRBJ1-2; TRBD1 might be the D (6 bases). Deletions cut 5 bases from V and 4 bases from J, with 14 bases between. Germline V gene sequence: CDR1 SGHAT, CDR2 FQNNGV. The CDR3 has 14 residues. The CDR3 spells CASSRGTTGYGYTF. In nucleotides, the CDR3 is TGTGCCAGCAGCCGTGGGACAACGGGCTATGGCTACACCTTC.

The rearrangement uses TRBV9 and TRBJ2-1; D is perhaps TRBD2 (5 bases). This CDR3 spans 14 amino acids. Trimming took 4 bases from V and 10 from J, leaving 18 bases between them. CDR1 SGDLS and CDR2 YYNGEE come from the germline V gene. The CDR3 loop is CASSPRTYVEEQFF. The CDR3 DNA follows: TGTGCCAGCAGCCCCCGGACTTATGTCGAGGAGCAGTTCTTC.

DNA of the CDR3: TGTGCCAGCTCCGGGGGATTGGACTATGGCTACACCTTC. Its protein product is CASSGGLDYGYTF. The chain carries TRBV18 and TRBJ1-2; perhaps TRBD1 as D (5 bases). The V gene's germline CDR1 is KGHSH and CDR2 LQKENI. Trimming pared 6 bases from V and 3 bases from J, leaving 11 bases between. This CDR3 is built from 13 residues.

This clone was observed a few times. The J gene is TRBJ2-3, the V gene TRBV27, with TRBD2 as a possible D gene (6 bases). The CDR3 contains 17 residues. V shed 8 bases and J shed 4 bases, with 25 bases lying between them. In germline, CDR1 is MNHEY, CDR2 SMNVEV (reference sequence). The CDR3 protein is CASRGEDSSPPADTQYF. CDR3 sequence (DNA): TGTGCCAGCCGCGGGGAAGACAGTTCACCTCCCGCAGATACGCAGTATTTT.